The present T cell receptor beta chain was sequenced within a study of blood T cell repertoires in COVID-19. Assay used: immunoSEQ multiplex PCR; TCRdb lists only in-frame clones, some missing. Of 200,000 or so clones listed, 84% are singletons. CDR1 is LNHDA, CDR2 SQIVND, per germline (reference sequence). The CDR3 consists of 15 residues. V was clipped by 2 bases and J by 5 bases; unmatched bases: 6. The chain is built from TRBV19 and TRBJ2-3, with TRBD1 identical over 8 bases. The sequence was obtained from a woman between 70 and 85 years old with active or convalescent COVID-19. Input material: peripheral blood. Written as DNA, the CDR3 is TGTGCCAGTAGTATACGAACAGGGGGAGGAGATACGCAGTATTTT. Protein sequence: CASSIRTGGGDTQYF.